Listed here are 27 T cell receptor beta chains from one sample, sequenced in a study of post-analysis software for immune sequencing data. Study results and limitations: Patients showed TRBV5-6, TRBV5-1 and TRBV20-1 among 4 or 5 TRBV segments more frequent than in controls.

These receptors' targets are unknown. Unique molecular identifiers had been added to the TCR beta cDNA libraries. From the PCR reads, TCRdb called clonotypes with MiXCR, one entry per CDR3 protein. Seen here are hundreds of thousands of distinct CDR3 sequences, around 50% observed once, and the top ten hold roughly 4.4%. The sample comprised blood. Receptor source: a girl aged 5-17 years with multiple sclerosis.

The chain employs TRBV10-3 and TRBJ1-1, with TRBD1 matching 11 bases. The CDR3 totals 18 residues. V lost 2 bases and J lost 6; bases outside the gene matches: 14. The germline V gene has CDR1 ENHRY and CDR2 SYGVKD. CDR3 sequence (DNA): TGTGCCATCAGTGAGCCAGCAATTGGACAGGGGGCTCGGGCTGAAGCTTTCTTT. The encoded protein is CAISEPAIGQGARAEAFF.

This clonotype was recorded a few times. The genes are TRBV10-3 and TRBJ2-3; 13 bases are shared with TRBD2. V dropped 10 bases and J dropped 5; count of bases not matched to a gene: 6. CDR3 length equals 14 residues. Germline lookup yields CDR1 ENHRY and CDR2 SYGVKD. The CDR3 spells CATGLAGAGDTQYF. Here the CDR3 DNA reads TGTGCCACCGGACTAGCGGGGGCCGGAGATACGCAGTATTTT.

This sequence joins TRBV2 and TRBJ1-2; D remains unclear. The CDR3 has 16 residues. V lost 4 bases and J 0 bases, leaving 15 bases between the germline ends. Germline V gives CDR1 SNHLY, CDR2 FYNNEI. CDR3 amino acids: CASSALRRPTNYGYTF. The CDR3 DNA reads as TGTGCCAGCAGTGCGTTAAGGAGGCCGACTAACTATGGCTACACCTTC. The full variable domain, in which reference TRBV2 and TRBJ1-2 provide the parts outside the CDR3, is EPEVTQTPSHQVTQMGQEVILRCVPISNHLYFYWYRQILGQKVEFLVSFYNNEISEKSEIFDDQFSVERPDGSNFTLKIRSTKLEDSAMYFCASSALRRPTNYGYTFGSGTRLTVV.

DNA of the CDR3: TGCAGTGCTAGGGGAGGAGCGACTAGCGGGAGGTTTAGCGAGCAGTACTTC. This codes for CSARGGATSGRFSEQYF. The chain combines TRBV20-1 with TRBJ2-4; 13 nucleotides match TRBD2. The DNA end favors TRBJ2-7, so the J call may be wrong. The germline gives CDR1 DFQATT, CDR2 SNEGSKA (reference sequence). The CDR3 sequence is 17 residues long.

This clonotype was found a few times. This chain connects TRBV29-1 to TRBJ2-1; 10 bases are shared with TRBD1. CDR3 length: 14 residues. V shed 8 bases and J 4 bases; nucleotides not matched to a gene: 8. The V gene's germline CDR1 is SQVTM and CDR2 ANQGSEA. Written as DNA, the CDR3 is TGCAGCTATCTCGGACAGGGGGTATACAATGAGCAGTTCTTC. It specifies CSYLGQGVYNEQFF.

The J gene is TRBJ2-5, the V gene TRBV3-1; D gene ambiguous. CDR1 is LGHDT and CDR2 is YNNKEL in the germline V gene (reference sequence). The CDR3 has 16 residues. Trimming shortened V by 0 bases and J by 2 bases, and 13 bases separated the two germline ends. The DNA of the CDR3 is TGTGCCAGCAGCCAAGATAGAGGACCCGGACAAGAGACCCAGTACTTC. Its translation: CASSQDRGPGQETQYF.

J is TRBJ2-1 and V is TRBV12-3 or TRBV12-4; 8 nucleotides line up with TRBD1. Trimming cost V 7 bases and J 6 bases; bases outside gene matches: 11. There are 15 residues in the CDR3. CDR3 sequence reads: CASTLQGEFGNEQFF. CDR3 DNA sequence: TGTGCCAGCACCCTACAGGGGGAGTTTGGCAATGAGCAGTTCTTC.

Only one count was recorded for this clonotype. V is TRBV29-1 and J is TRBJ2-3; possible D gene TRBD2, 5 bases. Germline CDR1 and CDR2: SQVTM and ANQGSEA. Trimming took 3 bases from V and 2 from J, leaving 21 bases between them. The CDR3 extends over 17 amino acids. As DNA, the CDR3 is TGCAGCGTTGACATATACGGCATGGCGGGTTCCACAGATACGCAGTATTTT. Its translation: CSVDIYGMAGSTDTQYF.

The J gene is TRBJ2-7, the V gene TRBV6-1; D is unclear. Germline CDR1 is MNHNS and CDR2 is SASEGT. V was pared by 0 bases and J by 3 bases, with 6 bases between. The CDR3 is made up of 13 amino acids. CDR3 loop: CASSEARIYEQYF. CDR3 in DNA: TGTGCCAGCAGTGAAGCGCGGATCTACGAGCAGTACTTC.

The table lists this clonotype with a count of one. CDR3 residues: CASSSGLLPPYEQYF. The CDR3 DNA reads as TGCGCCAGCAGCTCGGGACTTTTACCGCCCTACGAGCAGTACTTC. The chain joins TRBV5-1 to TRBJ2-7; D may be TRBD2 (6 bases). The V gene lost 3 bases and the J gene lost 2 bases, with 15 bases spanning the gap. This CDR3 comprises 15 residues. Germline lookup yields CDR1 SGHRS and CDR2 YFSETQ.

This rearrangement joins TRBV11-1 to TRBJ2-3, with D possibly being TRBD1 (5 bases). This CDR3 spans 15 amino acids. V lost 5 bases, J lost 5 bases, and 17 bases lay in between. CDR1 and CDR2 from the germline V gene are SGHAT and FQDESV (reference sequence). CDR3 bases: TGTGCCAGCAGCCCCTGGACAAGTTTAGGAGATACGCAGTATTTT. Protein: CASSPWTSLGDTQYF.

J is TRBJ1-1 and V is TRBV12-3 or TRBV12-4, with a tentative D call TRBD1 (6 bases). The CDR3 consists of 13 residues. The V end was cut by 6 bases, the J end by 3 bases, with 11 bases between. CDR3 in DNA: TGTGCCAGCAGGCCCAGGGGAGACACTGAAGCTTTCTTT. It is translated as CASRPRGDTEAFF.

The gene calls are TRBV5-1 and TRBJ1-2; perhaps TRBD1 as D (5 bases). Trimming removed 0 bases at V and 2 bases at J, with 8 bases between. The length of the CDR3 is 14 residues. CDR1 and CDR2 (germline): SGHRS, YFSETQ. The CDR3 is CASSLVDRNYGYTF. The CDR3 coding sequence is TGCGCCAGCAGCTTGGTCGACAGAAACTATGGCTACACCTTC. Looking up the rest from reference TRBV5-1 and TRBJ1-2 gives the full variable domain: KAGVTQTPRYLIKTRGQQVTLSCSPISGHRSVSWYQQTPGQGLQFLFEYFSETQRNKGNFPGRFSGRQFSNSRSEMNVSTLELGDSALYLCASSLVDRNYGYTFGSGTRLTVV.

There are a few counts of this clonotype. The chain recombines TRBV5-1 with TRBJ2-7; D gene unclear. The CDR3 spans 13 residues. Trimming shortened V by 5 bases and J by 0 bases, and 9 bases separated the two germline ends. Germline-derived CDR1 and CDR2 are SGHRS and YFSETQ. CDR3 DNA sequence: TGCGCCAGCAGGTCGTGGAGCTCCTACGAGCAGTACTTC. Translating it yields CASRSWSSYEQYF.

In this sample, this clonotype turned up a few times. This chain links TRBV6-6 with TRBJ1-4; no clear D gene. The germline CDR1 and CDR2 sequences are MNHNY and SVGAGI (reference sequence). This CDR3 comprises 13 residues. Trimming cost V 7 bases and J 7 bases, with 13 bases left between them. This CDR3 is CASKPSGGEKLFF. The CDR3 nucleotides read TGTGCCAGCAAGCCCTCGGGTGGTGAAAAACTGTTTTTT.

This clonotype was seen just once. The chain couples TRBV6-2 or TRBV6-3 to TRBJ2-1; TRBD1 matches 12 bases. V lost 7 bases to trimming and J lost 4 bases; unmatched junction nucleotides: 8. The CDR3 is 16 amino acids. The germline V gene encodes CDR1 MNHEY and CDR2 SVGEGT. This CDR3 is CASKPPGQGAYNEQFF. The DNA of the CDR3 is TGTGCCAGCAAGCCCCCGGGACAGGGGGCTTACAATGAGCAGTTCTTC.

The gene calls are TRBV6-5 and TRBJ2-5; D is perhaps TRBD2 (6 bases). CDR3 length: 15 amino acids. V gave up 2 bases and J gave up 5 bases, with 15 bases separating them. Germline V gives CDR1 MNHEY, CDR2 SVGAGI. CDR3 in amino acids: CASSYRDFSKETQYF. Written as DNA, the CDR3 is TGTGCCAGCAGTTACCGGGACTTCTCTAAGGAGACCCAGTACTTC.

V gene TRBV29-1 combines with J gene TRBJ1-2; D unresolved. The CDR3 is 13 residues long. CDR1 and CDR2 (germline): SQVTM, ANQGSEA. V was shortened by 3 bases and J by 4 bases, with 12 bases between the two germline ends. CDR3 residues: CSVDSIRGYGYTF. In nucleotides, the CDR3 is TGCAGCGTTGATTCTATCCGGGGCTATGGCTACACCTTC.

There are a few counts of this clonotype. The V and J genes are TRBV27 and TRBJ1-4; D perhaps matches TRBD1 (5 bases). V lost 3 bases and J 8 bases, leaving 7 bases between the germline ends. The CDR3 length is 12 residues. Germline V lookup: CDR1 MNHEY, CDR2 SMNVEV (reference sequence). The CDR3 loop reads CASSLWGEKLFF. The CDR3 region has the DNA TGTGCCAGCAGTTTGTGGGGGGAAAAACTGTTTTTT.

This clonotype has just a few counts. The chain couples TRBV6-4 to TRBJ2-6, with 8 positions matching TRBD1. Germline V lookup: CDR1 MRHNA, CDR2 SNTAGT. The CDR3 length is 18 residues. The ends lost 2 bases at V and 0 bases at J; junction bases unmatched: 6. CDR3 DNA sequence: TGTGCCAGCAGTGACACAGGACAGGGCCCCTCTGGGGCCAACGTCCTGACTTTC. It translates to CASSDTGQGPSGANVLTF.

The chain joins TRBV20-1 to TRBJ2-1; 14 bases fit TRBD2. The end of the DNA is better explained by TRBJ2-7, so the J call may be wrong. Per the germline V gene, CDR1 is DFQATT and CDR2 is SNEGSKA (reference sequence). The CDR3 length is 16 residues. CDR3 protein: CSADRLAGGGYNEQYF. CDR3 coding DNA: TGCAGTGCTGACCGACTAGCGGGAGGGGGCTACAATGAGCAGTACTTC.

J is TRBJ2-4 and V is TRBV7-3; D gene uncertain. Near its end, the DNA agrees better with TRBJ2-7, so the J call may be wrong. Germline V CDR1 and CDR2: SGHTA, FQGTGA. CDR3 length equals 15 residues. CDR3 residues: CASSLNPSGYYEQYF. The CDR3 DNA reads TGTGCCAGCAGCTTAAATCCGAGTGGGTACTACGAGCAGTACTTC.

This sequence joins TRBV20-1 and TRBJ1-2; no reliable D call. There are 16 residues in the CDR3. V was shortened by 0 bases and J by 4 bases, with 18 bases between the two germline ends. Germline V CDR1 and CDR2: DFQATT, SNEGSKA (reference sequence). The CDR3 nucleotides read TGCAGTGCTAGAGATCCTCGTGGGCCGCGAGGCTATGGCTACACCTTC. Amino acid sequence: CSARDPRGPRGYGYTF.

In this sample, this clonotype turned up a few times. The V gene is TRBV29-1, the J gene TRBJ2-7, with TRBD2 identical over 7 bases. Germline V gene sequence: CDR1 SQVTM, CDR2 ANQGSEA. The J segment lost 5 bases and the V segment lost 6 bases, leaving 13 bases of the junction unmatched. CDR3 length: 14 residues. The CDR3 reads CSVGRRLATDEQYF. In nucleotides, the CDR3 is TGCAGCGTGGGGCGCCGACTAGCCACTGACGAGCAGTACTTC.

This clonotype was counted only a few times. The chain carries TRBV9 and TRBJ2-4; 10 bases align to TRBD1. V gave up 0 bases and J gave up 7 bases; unmatched junction bases: 7. The CDR3 is 16 amino acids. Germline V gives CDR1 SGDLS, CDR2 YYNGEE. CDR3 sequence (DNA): TGTGCCAGCAGCGTAGGTGGGACAGGGGTTCGGAACATTCAGTACTTC. This codes for CASSVGGTGVRNIQYF.

The chain recombines TRBV3-1 with TRBJ2-3; possibly TRBD1 or TRBD2 for D (5 bases each). This CDR3 is built from 16 residues. Deletions cut 1 base from V and 1 base from J, with 12 bases between. Looked up from germline, CDR1 is LGHDT and CDR2 is YNNKEL (reference sequence). CDR3 sequence reads: CASSQARDPGTDTQYF. Here the CDR3 DNA reads TGTGCCAGCAGCCAAGCGAGGGACCCCGGCACAGATACGCAGTATTTT.

The chain links TRBV29-1 to TRBJ2-1, with 7 positions matching TRBD2. Trimming cost V 4 bases and J 9 bases; bases outside gene matches: 9. In germline, CDR1 is SQVTM, CDR2 ANQGSEA. The CDR3 runs 13 residues. In DNA form, the CDR3 reads TGCAGCGTTGGGGTTGTGGGAGGGGCTGAGCAGTTCTTC. Translating gives CSVGVVGGAEQFF.